Below, 23 T cell receptor beta chains from the same sample are listed, as sequenced in a study of T cell repertoires in cytomegalovirus infection (dated by TCRdb to between 2018 and 2021). The intended sense of this specimen's treatment or condition label: in vitro stimulation with specific CMV peptide epitopes to enrich CMV-specific T cells. These receptors have no known antigen. Sequenced using an Illumina HiSeq 1500. The public sequencing data were trimmed at Q25 with fastp and processed into clonotypes with MiXCR by TCRdb, which kept only in-frame beta chains. Identical CDR3 protein sequences are pooled into one entry, listed with their most common genes and DNA. Recorded for this sample are more than 35,000 distinct CDR3 sequences; just over 50% of them occurred a single time. Roughly 90% of the sample comes from the top ten. Source: CD8+ T cells from cultured PBMCs, taken from culture after CMV antigen stimulation. These receptor sequences come from a human donor in good health (CMV status not recorded). Some clones in this sample may be carry-over from other donors' samples.

The V gene is TRBV2, the J gene TRBJ2-7, with D tentatively TRBD1 or TRBD2 (5 bases each). V lost 7 bases, J lost 3 bases, and 22 bases lay in between. This CDR3 has 16 residues. Germline CDR1 SNHLY, CDR2 FYNNEI. CDR3: CASTSMGRTAVYEQYF. The CDR3 DNA reads as TGTGCCAGCACCTCAATGGGGCGGACTGCAGTCTACGAGCAGTACTTC.

The rearrangement uses TRBV11-2 and TRBJ2-1; the match to TRBD2 covers 10 bases. CDR3 length: 15 residues. The germline gives CDR1 SGHAT, CDR2 FQNNGV. V dropped 3 bases and J dropped 7; count of bases not matched to a gene: 6. The CDR3 nucleotides are TGTGCCAGCAGCTTGGGAGCGGGGGGGCAGAATGAGCAGTTCTTC. This gives the protein CASSLGAGGQNEQFF.

This clonotype was observed a handful of times. The chain couples TRBV6-1 to TRBJ1-5, with 7 bases identical to TRBD1. With V trimmed by 6 bases and J by 2 bases, 7 bases remained unmatched. Germline values: CDR1 MNHNS, CDR2 SASEGT. This CDR3 contains 15 residues. The CDR3 loop reads CASRDRVMGNQPQHF. The CDR3 DNA reads as TGTGCCAGCAGAGACAGGGTTATGGGCAATCAGCCCCAGCATTTT.

This clonotype was counted at least ten times. The rearrangement links TRBV7-9 to TRBJ1-1; D is undetermined. Germline CDR1 and CDR2: SEHNR and FQNEAQ (reference sequence). V was trimmed by 1 base and J by 1 base, leaving 4 bases between them. The CDR3 runs to 13 residues. CDR3 in amino acids: CASSLVQNTEAFF. The DNA for the CDR3 is TGTGCCAGCAGCTTAGTCCAGAACACTGAAGCTTTCTTT.

The rearrangement links TRBV20-1 to TRBJ2-3, with D unresolved. The CDR3 length is 16 residues. V was clipped by 0 bases and J by 4 bases, with 17 bases between them. CDR1 is DFQATT, CDR2 SNEGSKA, per germline (reference sequence). The CDR3 sequence: CSARDHVEIVPDTQYF. CDR3 coding DNA: TGCAGTGCTAGAGATCACGTGGAGATCGTTCCAGATACGCAGTATTTT.

This clonotype was detected a few times. The chain uses TRBV7-2 and TRBJ2-7; TRBD2 might be the D (6 bases). This CDR3 spans 14 amino acids. V was shortened by 5 bases and J by 4 bases, with 15 bases between the two germline ends. Germline CDR1 is SGHTA and CDR2 is FQGNSA. For the CDR3, the DNA is TGTGCCAGCAGCCCCTTTGGCGGGACTTACGAGCAGTACTTC. Translated: CASSPFGGTYEQYF.

This clonotype was seen more than once but under ten times. V and J are TRBV7-2 and TRBJ2-5; 10 nucleotides align to TRBD2. CDR3 length: 18 amino acids. Germline CDR1 and CDR2: SGHTA and FQGNSA. With V trimmed by 2 bases and J by 5 bases, 14 bases remained unmatched. The CDR3 here is CASSLLVASGGGWETQYF. The CDR3 bases are TGTGCCAGCAGCTTACTAGTGGCTAGCGGGGGCGGGTGGGAGACCCAGTACTTC.

The V call is TRBV19, the J call TRBJ2-2; TRBD2 is a possible D gene (6 bases). V lost 7 bases to trimming and J lost 1 base, with 13 bases between them. Germline loops: CDR1 LNHDA, CDR2 SQIVND (reference sequence). CDR3 length: 15 residues. The CDR3 loop is CASTGLLLNTGELFF. The CDR3 bases are TGTGCCAGTACGGGACTGCTACTGAACACCGGGGAGCTGTTTTTT. The complete variable domain, with remaining parts taken from reference TRBV19 and TRBJ2-2, reads DGGITQSPKYLFRKEGQNVTLSCEQNLNHDAMYWYRQDPGQGLRLIYYSQIVNDFQKGDIAEGYSVSREKKESFPLTVTSAQKNPTAFYLCASTGLLLNTGELFFGEGSRLTVL.

This clonotype was seen only a few times. The chain's CDR3 is CASRPARVEAFF. The CDR3 DNA sequence: TGTGCCAGCAGGCCGGCCAGAGTTGAAGCTTTCTTT. The V gene is TRBV7-9, the J gene TRBJ1-1; no clear D. Between the trimmed V and J ends, which lost 6 bases and 7 bases, there was a span of 12 bases. CDR3 length equals 12 residues. CDR1 and CDR2 (germline): SEHNR, FQNEAQ (reference sequence).

This clonotype was seen repeatedly, ten times or more. The chain uses TRBV4-1 and TRBJ2-3; D is unresolved. The germline gives CDR1 MGHRA, CDR2 YSYEKL. This CDR3 is built from 12 residues. V was cut by 0 bases and J by 7 bases, with 5 bases left in between. CDR3 DNA sequence: TGCGCCAGCAGCCAAGATTCATATACGCAGTATTTT. Residues: CASSQDSYTQYF.

This clonotype has a handful of counts. The CDR3 coding sequence is TGTGCCAGTAGTGCTGGGACAGGGGGTCAGCCCCAGCATTTT. It translates to CASSAGTGGQPQHF. The gene calls are TRBV19 and TRBJ1-5; 11 bases map to TRBD1. With V trimmed by 5 bases and J by 6 bases, 3 bases remained unmatched. Germline CDR1 is LNHDA and CDR2 is SQIVND (reference sequence). The CDR3 covers 14 residues.

The chain uses TRBV7-6 and TRBJ2-3; 10 bases agree with TRBD2. This CDR3 has 15 residues. V lost 2 bases to trimming and J lost 3 bases; unmatched junction nucleotides: 2. From germline, CDR1 is SGHVS and CDR2 FNYEAQ. In DNA form, the CDR3 reads TGTGCCAGCAGCTTAACACTAGCGGGAACAGATACGCAGTATTTT. This sequence encodes CASSLTLAGTDTQYF.

This chain links TRBV4-1 with TRBJ2-1, with D possibly matching TRBD2 (5 bases). V lost 1 base and J lost 8, with 15 bases in between. The CDR3 has 15 residues. Germline-derived CDR1 and CDR2 are MGHRA and YSYEKL. The CDR3 DNA is TGCGCCAGCAGCCAAGGGGCGGCTAGCCGATATGAGCAGTTCTTC. It translates to CASSQGAASRYEQFF.

The chain couples TRBV28 to TRBJ1-6; D might be TRBD1 (5 bases). The germline CDR1 and CDR2 sequences are MDHEN and SYDVKM. The CDR3 loop spans 15 amino acids. Deletions cut 3 bases from V and 5 bases from J, with 11 bases between. This chain's CDR3 is CASSFLGPDNSPLHF. CDR3 nucleotide sequence: TGTGCCAGCAGTTTTCTGGGGCCCGATAATTCACCCCTCCACTTT.

V is TRBV7-9 and J is TRBJ2-1; the D call may be TRBD1 or TRBD2 (5 bases each). V lost 5 bases to trimming and J lost 5 bases, with 19 bases between them. The CDR3 length is 16 residues. Germline V lookup: CDR1 SEHNR, CDR2 FQNEAQ (reference sequence). The CDR3 DNA is TGTGCCAGCAGCCCCTGGGACCGCTTGCTGAACAATGAGCAGTTCTTC. Its protein is CASSPWDRLLNNEQFF.

The V gene is TRBV6-6, the J gene TRBJ2-1; the match to TRBD2 covers 9 bases. The CDR3 length is 13 residues. The junction had 3 bases not matched to a gene; V was cut back by 7 bases and J by 5 bases. CDR1 is MNHNY, CDR2 SVGAGI, per germline (reference sequence). CDR3 in DNA: TGTGCCAGCAACGTAGCGGGAGACAATGAGCAGTTCTTC. Protein: CASNVAGDNEQFF.

DNA for the CDR3: TGCGCCAGCAGCCTGGGACCCCGGTGGAGCAATCAGCCCCAGCATTTT. Translating gives CASSLGPRWSNQPQHF. The chain has TRBV5-1 and TRBJ1-5; D is possibly TRBD1 (5 bases). The CDR3 spans 16 residues. From germline, CDR1 is SGHRS and CDR2 YFSETQ. V lost 4 bases to trimming and J lost 1 base, with 15 bases between them.

This clonotype was seen repeatedly, ten times or more. In DNA form, the CDR3 reads TGTGCCAGCAGTTTCGGGACAGGGTACTACAATGAGCAGTTCTTC. This sequence encodes CASSFGTGYYNEQFF. The J gene is TRBJ2-1, the V gene TRBV12-3 or TRBV12-4; 9 bases are a match to TRBD1. This CDR3 region has 15 residues. Unmatched junction bases numbered 3, after V lost 3 bases and J lost 3 bases.

This rearrangement joins TRBV12-3 or TRBV12-4 to TRBJ1-1; TRBD1 matches 12 bases. The CDR3 covers 16 residues. After removal of 7 bases from V and 6 bases from J, the junction contained 12 bases not matched to a gene. This CDR3 is CASTPVGTGGFAEAFF. CDR3 DNA: TGTGCCAGCACCCCTGTCGGGACAGGGGGCTTCGCTGAAGCTTTCTTT.

This chain uses TRBV20-1 with TRBJ2-5; D ambiguous. The V and J ends lost 2 bases and 1 base respectively, with 8 bases between them. The CDR3 consists of 13 residues. The germline V gene has CDR1 DFQATT and CDR2 SNEGSKA (reference sequence). This CDR3 is CSARKHFQETQYF. In DNA, the CDR3 is TGCAGTGCTAGAAAACACTTCCAAGAGACCCAGTACTTC.

This clonotype occurred a few times. The chain joins TRBV12-3 or TRBV12-4 to TRBJ2-7; tentatively, D is TRBD1 (5 bases). There are 16 residues in the CDR3. V dropped 7 bases and J dropped 6 bases, with 25 bases sitting between them. The DNA of the CDR3 is TGTGCCAGCACCCTCTATCCAGGGTCCCGACCGTCCGAGCAGTACTTC. Encoded protein: CASTLYPGSRPSEQYF.

CDR3 DNA: TGTGCCAGCAGCCTACCGGGAGGTGACACTGAAGCTTTCTTT. This encodes CASSLPGGDTEAFF. This chain joins TRBV7-4 and TRBJ1-1; no reliable D call. The CDR3 covers 14 residues. The germline V gene has CDR1 SGHVT and CDR2 SQSDAQ. V lost 5 bases and J 3 bases, leaving 13 bases between the germline ends.

The sample holds a few counts of this clonotype. V usage is TRBV5-6 and J usage is TRBJ1-2; 7 bases fit TRBD1. Germline assignment: CDR1 SGHDT and CDR2 YYEEEE. The V segment lost 7 bases and the J segment 2 bases; nucleotides outside the gene matches: 17. CDR3 size: 17 residues. In nucleotides, the CDR3 is TGTGCCAGCGATATACAGGACAGGACCTCGAAAAACTATGGCTACACCTTC. Its protein product is CASDIQDRTSKNYGYTF.